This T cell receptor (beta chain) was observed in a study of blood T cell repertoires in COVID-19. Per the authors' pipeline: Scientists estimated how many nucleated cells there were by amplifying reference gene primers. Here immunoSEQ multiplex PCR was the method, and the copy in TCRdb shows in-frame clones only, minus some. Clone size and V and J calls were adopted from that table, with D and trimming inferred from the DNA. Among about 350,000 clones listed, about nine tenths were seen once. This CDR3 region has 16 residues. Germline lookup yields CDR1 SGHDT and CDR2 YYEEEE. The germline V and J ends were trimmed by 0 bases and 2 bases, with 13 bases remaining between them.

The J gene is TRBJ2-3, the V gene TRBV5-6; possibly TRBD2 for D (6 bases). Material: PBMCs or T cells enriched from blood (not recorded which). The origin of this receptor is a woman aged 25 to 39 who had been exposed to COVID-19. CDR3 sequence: CASSLAASAPTDTQYF. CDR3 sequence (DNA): TGTGCCAGCAGCTTGGCGGCTAGCGCTCCCACAGATACGCAGTATTTT. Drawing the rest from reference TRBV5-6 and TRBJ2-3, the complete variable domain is DAGVTQSPTHLIKTRGQQVTLRCSPKSGHDTVSWYQQALGQGPQFIFQYYEEEERQRGNFPDRFSGHQFPNYSSELNVNALLLGDSALYLCASSLAASAPTDTQYFGPGTRLTVL.